Listed below are T cell receptor beta chains from one sample, sequenced in a study of blood T cell repertoires in COVID-19. The table came from immunoSEQ multiplex PCR; TCRdb's copy has only in-frame clones and leaves some out. Of roughly 29,000 clones listed, roughly nine tenths are singletons. The material sequenced was peripheral blood. Every receptor here comes from a human donor in a cohort sampled during active COVID-19. Each CDR3 is given with its conserved first and last residue. D genes are given only for firm matches. Clone size is stated in some rows and not others, as once, few, many or a class when expanded.

>TRBV10-3|NA|TRBJ2-3|NA
TGTGCCATCAGTGAGTCGTGGTTGCGGGGTAACACAGATACGCAGTATTTT
CAISESWLRGNTDTQYF
>TRBV5-6|NA|TRBJ1-3|NA
TGTGCCAGCAGGAGTACCGGGAGCTCTGGAAACACCATATATTTT
CASRSTGSSGNTIYF
>TRBV6-5|NA|TRBJ2-7|NA
TGTGCCAGCAGCGCGACAGGATCCTACGAGCAGTACTTC
CASSATGSYEQYF
>TRBV5-1|NA|TRBJ2-5|NA
TGCGCCAGCAGCTTGACAGGCCTAAAAGAGACCCAGTACTTC
CASSLTGLKETQYF
>TRBV27|TRBD2|TRBJ2-7|NA
TGTGCCAGCAGGGGACTAGCGGGAGTCTACGAGCAGTACTTC
CASRGLAGVYEQYF
>TRBV30|TRBD2|TRBJ2-3|NA
TGTGCCTGGAGCCCGGGCGGGAGGGCTACAGATACGCAGTATTTT
CAWSPGGRATDTQYF
>TRBV12-5|TRBD1|TRBJ1-1|NA
TGTGCTAGTGCCCCCCGGACAGGGGGTCCCACTGAAGCTTTCTTT
CASAPRTGGPTEAFF
>TRBV14|TRBD1|TRBJ2-7|NA
TGTGCCAGCAGCGAGTTCCACAGGGGGCTGGTGGAGCAGTACTTC
CASSEFHRGLVEQYF
>TRBV14|NA|TRBJ2-7|NA
TGTGCCAGCAGCCAAGCAGGACAGAAGCAGTACTTC
CASSQAGQKQYF
>TRBV5-4|TRBD1|TRBJ2-7|few
TGTGCCAGCAGTTCGGACAGGGGGCTTCGGGAGCAGTACTTC
CASSSDRGLREQYF
>TRBV4-2|NA|TRBJ2-7|NA
TGTGCCAGCAGCCCCCTTGGGGCGTCCCGAGGCGGAGTCGAGCAGTACTTC
CASSPLGASRGGVEQYF
>TRBV28|TRBD1|TRBJ1-6|NA
TGTGCCAGCACCACCTACGACAGGGTCAATCCACCCCTCCACTTT
CASTTYDRVNPPLHF
>TRBV5-8|TRBD1|TRBJ2-5|NA
TGTGCCAGCAGCTTCTTACTCGGACAGGGCGGCCAAGAGACCCAGTACTTC
CASSFLLGQGGQETQYF
>TRBV3-1/TRBV3-2|TRBD1|TRBJ1-5|few
TGTGCCAGCAGCCAGGGACAGTCATTGCTTCAGCCCCAGCATTTT
CASSQGQSLLQPQHF
>TRBV2|NA|TRBJ2-2|NA
TGTGCCAGCACCGAGTCGCGGGACCGGATCGGGGAGCTGTTTTTT
CASTESRDRIGELFF
>TRBV4-1|TRBD2|TRBJ2-1|NA
TGCGCCAGCAGCCAATTAGATCTGGGACTAGCGGGATACAATGAGCAGTTCTTC
CASSQLDLGLAGYNEQFF
>TRBV7-8|NA|TRBJ2-7|NA
TGTGCCAGCAGCTCAGCTTCGAGAGTTCCCTACGAGCAGTACTTC
CASSSASRVPYEQYF
>TRBV6-1|TRBD2|TRBJ2-5|NA
TGTGCCAGCAGTGTTCCAGCGGGGGGGCCTGAGAACCAAGAGACCCAGTACTTC
CASSVPAGGPENQETQYF
>TRBV3-1/TRBV3-2|NA|TRBJ2-7|few
TGTGCCAGCAGCCGACCGGGGAACTCCTACGAGCAGTACTTC
CASSRPGNSYEQYF
>TRBV2|NA|TRBJ1-1|once
TGTGCCAGCAGCGGGGAAACCCCTTTCACTGAAGCTTTCTTT
CASSGETPFTEAFF
>TRBV28|NA|TRBJ2-2|few
TGTGCCAGCGAACCCCTTCGGGAGTCCGGGGAGCTGTTTTTT
CASEPLRESGELFF
>TRBV18|NA|TRBJ1-2|NA
TGTGCCAGCTCACCACAAGAGGGAAACGGCTACACCTTC
CASSPQEGNGYTF
>TRBV11-2|NA|TRBJ2-7|NA
TGTGCCAGCAGCTTAGGGACAGTTGGCTCCTACGAGCAGTACTTC
CASSLGTVGSYEQYF
>TRBV10-1|TRBD1|TRBJ1-4|NA
TGCGCCAAACGACGACAGGGTAATGAAAAACTGTTTTTT
CAKRRQGNEKLFF
>TRBV3-1/TRBV3-2|NA|TRBJ2-1|NA
TGTGCCAGCAGCCACCTAGCTATCGGCTCCTACAATGAGCAGTTCTTC
CASSHLAIGSYNEQFF
>TRBV7-2|NA|TRBJ2-6|NA
TGTGCCAGCAGCTTCCTTATTGGGGCCAACGTCCTGACTTTC
CASSFLIGANVLTF
>TRBV6-1|TRBD2|TRBJ2-7|NA
TGTGCCAGCAGTGAAGAAAGACTGAAGACGACTAGCGGGGATTCCTACGAGCAGTACTTC
CASSEERLKTTSGDSYEQYF
>TRBV5-4|TRBD2|TRBJ2-5|few
TGTGCCACCCACCCGGGACTAGCGGCCCAAGAGACCCAGTACTTC
CATHPGLAAQETQYF
>TRBV3-1/TRBV3-2|NA|TRBJ1-2|NA
TGTGCCAGCAGCCAAGGAGCGGGTCGAGGTGGCTACACCTTC
CASSQGAGRGGYTF
>TRBV19|NA|TRBJ1-4|NA
TGTGCCAGTGGAGATAGGGGTTTGGATGAAAAACTGTTTTTT
CASGDRGLDEKLFF
>TRBV6-5|TRBD2|TRBJ2-3|NA
TGTGCCAGCCGGGGGGGGCCCACAGATACGCAGTATTTT
CASRGGPTDTQYF
>TRBV14|NA|TRBJ1-2|NA
TGTGCCAGCAGCCAAGAACTAAGGAACTATGGCTACACCTTC
CASSQELRNYGYTF
>TRBV19|TRBD1|TRBJ1-2|NA
TGTGCCAGTAGGAAGGAAGACAGGGGTTTCTTCTATGGCTACACCTTC
CASRKEDRGFFYGYTF
>TRBV5-1|NA|TRBJ2-1|NA
TGCGCCAGCAGCTTGTCATCGGCGGGTGAGCAGTTCTTC
CASSLSSAGEQFF
>TRBV6-1|TRBD1|TRBJ1-5|NA
TGTGCCAGCAGTGGACCGGGACAGGGGGCCAATCAGCCCCAGCATTTT
CASSGPGQGANQPQHF
>TRBV19|NA|TRBJ2-5|NA
TGTGCCAGTAGTATATCACTAGGGAACACCAAAGCGACCCAGTACTTC
CASSISLGNTKATQYF
>TRBV4-2|TRBD2|TRBJ2-3|NA
TGTGCCAGCAGCCAAGGATTGGTAGCGGGGGGCACAGATACGCAGTATTTT
CASSQGLVAGGTDTQYF
>TRBV5-1|NA|TRBJ1-2|NA
TGCGCCAGAGGCCGACGGGAATACTATGGCTACACCTTC
CARGRREYYGYTF
>TRBV5-1|NA|TRBJ2-2|NA
TGCGCCAGCAGCCTATTGGGCCGGACCGGGGAGCTGTTTTTT
CASSLLGRTGELFF
>TRBV12-5|NA|TRBJ2-2|NA
TGTGCTAGTGGTTTGGCAGGCGAGGGGGGAGGGCGCGGGGAGCTGTTTTTT
CASGLAGEGGGRGELFF
>TRBV9|TRBD1|TRBJ1-2|NA
TGTGCCAGCAGCGCCGGGACAGTCGCCTTTAACTATGGCTACACCTTC
CASSAGTVAFNYGYTF
>TRBV2|NA|TRBJ2-7|NA
TGTGCCAGCAGTGAGCAGAGGACTACGGACGAGCAGTACTTC
CASSEQRTTDEQYF
>TRBV7-8|TRBD2|TRBJ2-7|NA
TGTGCCAGCAGTGCGGGAGGGACGTCCTACGAGCAGTACTTC
CASSAGGTSYEQYF
>TRBV30|TRBD1|TRBJ2-7|NA
TGTGCCTGGAGCGTCGGCAGGGGGCTTAGGGAGCAGTACTTC
CAWSVGRGLREQYF
>TRBV7-8|NA|TRBJ2-2|NA
TGTGCCAGCAGCTTAGGAGGCGGGGTGAACACCGGGGAGCTGTTTTTT
CASSLGGGVNTGELFF
>TRBV6-1|TRBD2|TRBJ2-3|few
TGTGCCAGCAGTGTTGGCCTAGCGGGAGGGTTAGATACGCAGTATTTT
CASSVGLAGGLDTQYF
>TRBV6-5|NA|TRBJ2-3|NA
TGTGCCAGCCTACTACGGGGATCGGCAGATACGCAGTATTTT
CASLLRGSADTQYF
>TRBV5-8|TRBD1|TRBJ1-5|NA
TGTGCCAGCAGCGTGGGACAGGGAAATTTATATAGGAATCAGCCCCAGCATTTT
CASSVGQGNLYRNQPQHF
>TRBV30|NA|TRBJ2-7|NA
TGTGCCTGGAGCCGACGGGACTCCTACGAGCAGTACTTC
CAWSRRDSYEQYF
>TRBV6-6|TRBD2|TRBJ2-3|NA
TGTGCCAGCAGTGACGGGGGGACAGATACGCAGTATTTT
CASSDGGTDTQYF
>TRBV6-5|NA|TRBJ2-3|NA
TGTGCCAGCAGACACTACACAGATACGCAGTATTTT
CASRHYTDTQYF
>TRBV5-1|NA|TRBJ1-1|NA
TGCGCCAGCAGCTTGGAGTCAGATATGAACACTGAAGCTTTCTTT
CASSLESDMNTEAFF
>TRBV18|TRBD1|TRBJ2-3|NA
TGTGCCAGCTCACGCGGACAGGGAAATGTAGATACGCAGTATTTT
CASSRGQGNVDTQYF
>TRBV19|TRBD2|TRBJ2-7|NA
TGTGCCAGTAGTCCCGGGACTAGCGGGAGCCCAACCTACGAGCAGTACTTC
CASSPGTSGSPTYEQYF
>TRBV9|NA|TRBJ1-3|once
TGTGCCAGCAGCGTAGCTCAACAGGGAGCCGGAAACACCATATATTTT
CASSVAQQGAGNTIYF